This T cell receptor (beta chain) was sequenced in a study of radiotherapy plus CTLA-4 blockade in lung cancer (dated by TCRdb to 2016 to 2019). Some background on the complete study: Among enrolled patients, 15% to 20% had an objective response and roughly 30% reached disease control. The study at large found these results: The strongest predictors of response were reported to be early dynamic shifts in blood T cell clones along with a rise in serum interferon-beta following radiation. After treatment with radiotherapy and ipilimumab, TCR clones that came from tumors expanded in the peripheral blood.

Taken from the germline V gene, the CDR1 and CDR2 loops are SGHVS and FQNEAQ. There are 16 amino acids in the CDR3, from cysteine to phenylalanine inclusive. The only DNA kept is the CDR3, 48 bases in frame from the first base. The junction shows trimming of 5 bases on V and 7 bases on J, plus 18 bases between the germline ends. The library was obtained by the immunoSEQ multiplex PCR assay. TCRdb mirrors the immuneACCESS table, restricted to in-frame sequences. Some clones are absent from its copies; in checked studies, under half trace to an unresolved V gene, and the reason for the others is unknown. For this sample there are about 51,000 clones; about four fifths appear just once. The biggest ten clones account for 8.5% to 9% of the sample. This clone has only a few counts. The antigen it binds to is not known. Base qualities are not at hand, and no much larger clone is one base apart. Focal radiation therapy combined with CTLA-4 blockade (ipilimumab) was tested in patients with chemo-refractory metastatic non-small-cell lung cancer.

This TCR was sampled from a human donor with non-small cell lung cancer who had a complete response to radiotherapy plus ipilimumab. Recombination connected TRBV7-8 to TRBJ1-6, with the D gene call left open. Sequences were derived from peripheral blood, sampled from a patient treated with radiotherapy plus ipilimumab. The DNA sequence is TGTGCCAGCAGCCCGCTCTTGAGTTTTGAGAATTCACCCCTCCACTTT. It codes for CASSPLLSFENSPLHF.